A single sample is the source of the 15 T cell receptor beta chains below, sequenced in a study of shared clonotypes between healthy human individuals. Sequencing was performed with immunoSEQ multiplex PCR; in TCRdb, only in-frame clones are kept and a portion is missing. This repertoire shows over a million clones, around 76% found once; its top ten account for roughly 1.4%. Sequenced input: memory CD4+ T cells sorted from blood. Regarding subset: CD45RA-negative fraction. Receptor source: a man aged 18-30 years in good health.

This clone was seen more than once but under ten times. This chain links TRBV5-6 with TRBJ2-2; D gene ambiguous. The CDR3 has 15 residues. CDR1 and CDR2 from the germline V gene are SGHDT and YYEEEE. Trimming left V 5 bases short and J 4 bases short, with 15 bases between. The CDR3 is CASRPGMVATGELFF. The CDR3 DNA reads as TGTGCCAGCAGGCCCGGAATGGTGGCCACCGGGGAGCTGTTTTTT.

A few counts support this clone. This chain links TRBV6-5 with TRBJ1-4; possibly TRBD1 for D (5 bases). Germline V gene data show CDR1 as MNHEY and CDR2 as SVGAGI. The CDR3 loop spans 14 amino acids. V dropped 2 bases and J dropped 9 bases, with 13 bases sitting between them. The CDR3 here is CASSYSRGNQKLFF. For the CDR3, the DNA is TGTGCCAGCAGTTACAGCCGGGGGAATCAAAAACTGTTTTTT.

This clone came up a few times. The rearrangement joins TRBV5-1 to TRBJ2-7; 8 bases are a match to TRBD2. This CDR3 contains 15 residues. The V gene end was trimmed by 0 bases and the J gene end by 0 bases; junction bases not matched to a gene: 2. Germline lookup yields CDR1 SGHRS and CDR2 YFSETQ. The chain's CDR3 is CASSLASGFSYEQYF. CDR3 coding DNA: TGCGCCAGCAGCTTGGCTAGCGGGTTCTCCTACGAGCAGTACTTC.

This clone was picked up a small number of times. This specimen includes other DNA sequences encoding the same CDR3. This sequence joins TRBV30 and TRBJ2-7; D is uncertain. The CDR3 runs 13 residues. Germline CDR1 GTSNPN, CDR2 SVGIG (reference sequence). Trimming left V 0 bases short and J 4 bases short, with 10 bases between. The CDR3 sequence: CAWSVPPSYEQYF. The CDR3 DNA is TGTGCCTGGAGTGTACCCCCCTCGTACGAGCAGTACTTC.

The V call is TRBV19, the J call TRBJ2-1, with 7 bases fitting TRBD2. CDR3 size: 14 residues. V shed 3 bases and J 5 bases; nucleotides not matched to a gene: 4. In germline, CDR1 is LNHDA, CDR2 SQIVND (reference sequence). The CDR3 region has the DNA TGTGCCAGTAGTATTACTAGCGCGAACAATGAGCAGTTCTTC. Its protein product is CASSITSANNEQFF.

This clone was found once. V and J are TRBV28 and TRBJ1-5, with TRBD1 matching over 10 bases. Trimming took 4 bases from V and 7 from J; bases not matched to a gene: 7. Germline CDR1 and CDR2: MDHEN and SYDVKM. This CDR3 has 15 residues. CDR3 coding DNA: TGTGCCAGCAGTTCTACCGGGACAGGGGTGCAGCCCCAGCATTTT. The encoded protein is CASSSTGTGVQPQHF.

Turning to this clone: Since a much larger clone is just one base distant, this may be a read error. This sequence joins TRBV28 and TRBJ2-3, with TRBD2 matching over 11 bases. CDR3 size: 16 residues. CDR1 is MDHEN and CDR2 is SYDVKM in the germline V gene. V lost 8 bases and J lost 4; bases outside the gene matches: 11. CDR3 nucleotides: TGTGCCAGCGGCCGCGTTACTAGCGGGGGTGCAGATACGCAGTATTTT. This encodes CASGRVTSGGADTQYF.

CDR3 sequence (DNA): TGTGCCAGCAGCATGGGACAGGGGGCCACTTACGAGCAGTACTTC. Translated: CASSMGQGATYEQYF. The gene calls are TRBV11-2 and TRBJ2-7; 12 bases agree with TRBD1. J lost 4 bases, V lost 5 bases, and 6 bases had no gene match. CDR3 length equals 15 residues. CDR1 is SGHAT, CDR2 FQNNGV, per germline.

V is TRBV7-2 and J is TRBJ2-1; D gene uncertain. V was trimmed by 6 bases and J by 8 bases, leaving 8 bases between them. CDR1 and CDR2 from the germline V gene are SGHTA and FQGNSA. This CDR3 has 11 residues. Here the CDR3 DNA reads TGTGCCAGCAGTTGGCAGGATGAGCAGTTCTTC. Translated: CASSWQDEQFF.

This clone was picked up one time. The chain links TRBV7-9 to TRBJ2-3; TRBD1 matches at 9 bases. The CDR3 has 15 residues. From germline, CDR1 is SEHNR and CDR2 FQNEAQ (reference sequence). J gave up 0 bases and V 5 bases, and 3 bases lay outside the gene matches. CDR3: CASSAGQGSTDTQYF. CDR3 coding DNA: TGTGCCAGCAGCGCCGGACAGGGGAGCACAGATACGCAGTATTTT.

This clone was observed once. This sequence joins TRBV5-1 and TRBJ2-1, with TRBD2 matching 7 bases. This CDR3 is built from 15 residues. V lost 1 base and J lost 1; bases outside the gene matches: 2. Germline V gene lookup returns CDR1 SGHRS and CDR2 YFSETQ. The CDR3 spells CASSLRGVSYNEQFF. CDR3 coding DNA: TGCGCCAGCAGCTTGCGGGGGGTGTCCTACAATGAGCAGTTCTTC.

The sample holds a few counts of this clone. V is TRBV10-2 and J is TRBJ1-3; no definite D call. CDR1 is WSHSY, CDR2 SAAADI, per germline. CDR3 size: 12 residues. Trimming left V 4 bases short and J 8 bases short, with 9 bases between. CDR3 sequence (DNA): TGCGCCAGCAGTGGAGGGCTAGACACCATATATTTT. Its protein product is CASSGGLDTIYF.

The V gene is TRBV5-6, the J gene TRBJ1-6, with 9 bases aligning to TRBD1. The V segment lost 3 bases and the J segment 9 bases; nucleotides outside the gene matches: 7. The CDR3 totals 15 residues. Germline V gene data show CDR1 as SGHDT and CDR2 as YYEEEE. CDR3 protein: CASSSGTGHASPLHF. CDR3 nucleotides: TGTGCCAGCAGCTCCGGGACAGGGCACGCTTCACCCCTCCACTTT.

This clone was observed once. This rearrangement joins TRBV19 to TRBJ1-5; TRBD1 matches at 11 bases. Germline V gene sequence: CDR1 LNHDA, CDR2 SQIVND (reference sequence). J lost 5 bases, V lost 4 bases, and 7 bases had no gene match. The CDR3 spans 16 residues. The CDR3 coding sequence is TGTGCCAGTAGTACGAGGACAGGGGGCAGAGATCAGCCCCAGCATTTT. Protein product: CASSTRTGGRDQPQHF. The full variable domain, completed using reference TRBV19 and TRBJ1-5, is DGGITQSPKYLFRKEGQNVTLSCEQNLNHDAMYWYRQDPGQGLRLIYYSQIVNDFQKGDIAEGYSVSREKKESFPLTVTSAQKNPTAFYLCASSTRTGGRDQPQHFGDGTRLSIL.

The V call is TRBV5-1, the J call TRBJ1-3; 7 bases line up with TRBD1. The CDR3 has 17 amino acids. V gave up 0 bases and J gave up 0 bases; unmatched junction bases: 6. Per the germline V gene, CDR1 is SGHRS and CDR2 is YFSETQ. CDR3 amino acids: CASSLGGTADSGNTIYF. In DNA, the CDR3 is TGCGCCAGCAGCTTGGGAGGGACAGCGGACTCTGGAAACACCATATATTTT. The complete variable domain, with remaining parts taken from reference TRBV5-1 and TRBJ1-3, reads KAGVTQTPRYLIKTRGQQVTLSCSPISGHRSVSWYQQTPGQGLQFLFEYFSETQRNKGNFPGRFSGRQFSNSRSEMNVSTLELGDSALYLCASSLGGTADSGNTIYFGEGSWLTVV.